Shown below are 24 T cell receptor beta chains from a single sample sequenced in a study of T-cell reconstitution after alpha-beta-depleted transplantation in children. Preparation of the TCRbeta library involved a method that used unique molecular identifiers. One entry per CDR3 protein results from TCRdb running MiXCR on the PCR reads. The sample lists some 350,000 distinct CDR3 sequences; about a sixth were seen once. Material: PBMCs, mostly from graft donor cells, obtained 360 days after TCRalphabeta/CD19-depleted stem cell transplant. The receptors stem from a male patient aged 2-15 years who had a stem cell transplant for acute lymphoblastic leukemia, so the T cells may come from the graft donor.

This clonotype has only a few counts. The chain has TRBV4-1 and TRBJ2-5; the match to TRBD2 covers 9 bases. The J segment lost 5 bases and the V segment lost 1 base, leaving 8 bases of the junction unmatched. The CDR3 loop spans 16 amino acids. Germline V gene lookup returns CDR1 MGHRA and CDR2 YSYEKL. DNA of the CDR3: TGCGCCAGCAGCCAAGTGGCGGGGGGGTATGGGGAGACCCAGTACTTC. Residues: CASSQVAGGYGETQYF.

The V and J genes are TRBV4-1 and TRBJ2-7; maybe TRBD1 (5 bases). Looked up from germline, CDR1 is MGHRA and CDR2 is YSYEKL. The V end was cut by 0 bases, the J end by 0 bases, with 12 bases between. There are 16 residues in the CDR3. The CDR3 coding sequence is TGCGCCAGCAGCCAAGATATGACAGCTAGCTCCTACGAGCAGTACTTC. Translated: CASSQDMTASSYEQYF.

This clonotype was seen at least ten times. The genes are TRBV9 and TRBJ2-5; D gene uncertain. V lost 0 bases, J lost 0 bases, and 6 bases lay in between. The CDR3 length is 14 residues. Germline V gene sequence: CDR1 SGDLS, CDR2 YYNGEE. CDR3 residues: CASSVAGYQETQYF. The CDR3 bases are TGTGCCAGCAGCGTAGCTGGGTACCAAGAGACCCAGTACTTC.

This clonotype was counted many times. In DNA, the CDR3 is TGCAGCGTTGAAGATCCACCCAACGAGCAGTACTTC. Its protein is CSVEDPPNEQYF. The chain carries TRBV29-1 and TRBJ2-7; no clear D. The germline V gene has CDR1 SQVTM and CDR2 ANQGSEA. Deletions cut 0 bases from V and 5 bases from J, with 8 bases between. The CDR3 length is 12 residues.

The chain couples TRBV7-9 to TRBJ2-7; 8 bases map to TRBD2. Germline V gene lookup returns CDR1 SEHNR and CDR2 FQNEAQ (reference sequence). V lost 3 bases, J lost 7 bases, and 8 bases stayed unmatched. The CDR3 loop spans 14 amino acids. DNA of the CDR3: TGTGCCAGCAGCTTTCGTCGGGAGGGAGGAGAGCAGTACTTC. This gives the protein CASSFRREGGEQYF.

The chain uses TRBV14 and TRBJ1-2; 9 nucleotides match TRBD1. Losses at the gene ends were 8 bases for V and 3 bases for J; bases not matched to a gene: 4. Germline loops: CDR1 SGHDN, CDR2 FVKESK. This CDR3 region has 13 residues. The CDR3 loop reads CASRTGAHYGYTF. The CDR3 DNA reads TGTGCCAGCCGGACAGGGGCCCACTATGGCTACACCTTC.

The chain recombines TRBV4-1 with TRBJ1-1, with a weak D call TRBD1 (6 bases). This CDR3 is built from 14 residues. Germline V CDR1 and CDR2: MGHRA, YSYEKL. Between the trimmed V and J ends, which lost 1 base and 4 bases, there was a span of 10 bases. DNA for the CDR3: TGCGCCAGCAGCCAAGTAAAGGGGGGCACTGAAGCTTTCTTT. This translates into CASSQVKGGTEAFF.

This clonotype was counted at least ten times. This chain connects TRBV3-1 to TRBJ2-7; 9 bases are shared with TRBD1. Looked up from germline, CDR1 is LGHDT and CDR2 is YNNKEL (reference sequence). This CDR3 spans 14 amino acids. V shed 1 base, J shed 4 bases, and the junction held 2 bases outside the gene matches. CDR3 loop: CASSQGQGGYEQYF. CDR3 bases: TGTGCCAGCAGCCAAGGACAGGGGGGGTACGAGCAGTACTTC.

The sample holds a few counts of this clonotype. The chain uses TRBV28 and TRBJ2-3; 8 bases line up with TRBD2. This CDR3 comprises 15 residues. With 6 bases clipped from V and 6 bases from J, the junction kept 11 bases outside the gene matches. Germline V gives CDR1 MDHEN, CDR2 SYDVKM. The CDR3 region has the DNA TGTGCCAGCAGGAGACCGGGACTAGTATCTGATACGCAGTATTTT. This gives the protein CASRRPGLVSDTQYF.

This clonotype was seen a few times. The rearrangement uses TRBV9 and TRBJ2-3; TRBD1 matches 7 bases. V was pared by 7 bases and J by 1 base, with 9 bases of the junction left unmatched. This CDR3 is 15 amino acids long. Germline CDR1 is SGDLS and CDR2 is YYNGEE. CDR3 DNA: TGTGCCAGCTCGCTCCGGGACAGACGCACAGATACGCAGTATTTT. Its protein is CASSLRDRRTDTQYF. Full variable domain (remainder filled in from reference TRBV9 and TRBJ2-3): DSGVTQTPKHLITATGQRVTLRCSPRSGDLSVYWYQQSLDQGLQFLIQYYNGEERAKGNILERFSAQQFPDLHSELNLSSLELGDSALYFCASSLRDRRTDTQYFGPGTRLTVL.

The sample holds one count of this clonotype. The chain carries TRBV20-1 and TRBJ1-1; D perhaps matches TRBD1 (5 bases). CDR1 and CDR2 (germline): DFQATT, SNEGSKA (reference sequence). There are 12 residues in the CDR3. CDR3 residues: CIATQESAEAFF. The CDR3 region has the DNA TGCATTGCGACACAGGAGTCGGCTGAAGCTTTCTTT.

This sequence joins TRBV28 and TRBJ2-5; 7 nucleotides match TRBD1. The ends lost 4 bases at V and 2 bases at J; junction bases unmatched: 1. CDR3 length: 13 residues. The germline gives CDR1 MDHEN, CDR2 SYDVKM. This CDR3 reads CASSSGQQETQYF. CDR3 coding DNA: TGTGCCAGCAGTTCGGGACAGCAAGAGACCCAGTACTTC.

The V gene is TRBV6-1, the J gene TRBJ1-5, with D possibly being TRBD1 (5 bases). The CDR3 runs to 15 residues. V was shortened by 8 bases and J by 1 base, with 15 bases between the two germline ends. The germline gives CDR1 MNHNS, CDR2 SASEGT. CDR3 sequence: CASGWGDGSNQPQHF. The DNA of the CDR3 is TGTGCCAGCGGGTGGGGGGACGGGAGCAATCAGCCCCAGCATTTT.

This clonotype was picked up a small number of times. The V and J genes are TRBV29-1 and TRBJ2-3; no clear D. V lost 4 bases and J lost 1, with 3 bases in between. The CDR3 is made up of 11 amino acids. Germline-derived CDR1 and CDR2 are SQVTM and ANQGSEA. The CDR3 loop is CSVGGTDTQYF. The CDR3 coding sequence is TGCAGCGTTGGGGGCACAGATACGCAGTATTTT.

This clonotype came up many times. The V call is TRBV20-1, the J call TRBJ2-1; 14 nucleotides line up with TRBD2. Looked up from germline, CDR1 is DFQATT and CDR2 is SNEGSKA (reference sequence). This CDR3 is built from 13 residues. Trimming at V came to 6 bases and at J to 9 bases, leaving 4 bases not matched to a gene. The CDR3 here is CSAGLAGALEQFF. The CDR3 DNA is TGCAGTGCGGGACTAGCGGGAGCCCTTGAGCAGTTCTTC.

This clonotype was observed a few times. This rearrangement joins TRBV4-3 to TRBJ1-2; the D gene is possibly TRBD1 (5 bases). V was cut by 0 bases and J by 3 bases, with 14 bases left in between. Germline assignment: CDR1 LGHNA and CDR2 YSLEER. This CDR3 comprises 16 residues. The CDR3 here is CASSQDRGGSDYGYTF. The CDR3, as DNA: TGCGCCAGCAGCCAAGATCGGGGCGGATCGGACTATGGCTACACCTTC.

In this sample, this clonotype turned up many times. The rearrangement links TRBV12-3 or TRBV12-4 to TRBJ2-2; 9 bases line up with TRBD1. The J segment lost 5 bases and the V segment lost 5 bases, leaving 12 bases of the junction unmatched. The CDR3 consists of 17 residues. The CDR3 DNA reads TGTGCCAGCAGTCCCGCCCCCGGGACAGGGAGAACCGGGGAGCTGTTTTTT. Residues: CASSPAPGTGRTGELFF.

This chain connects TRBV20-1 to TRBJ2-5, with D perhaps matching TRBD1 or TRBD2 (5 bases each). Germline-derived CDR1 and CDR2 are DFQATT and SNEGSKA (reference sequence). The CDR3 sequence is 16 residues long. V lost 0 bases to trimming and J lost 1 base, with 15 bases between them. CDR3 coding DNA: TGCAGTGCTAGAGAGCCCCCAGGGCGGGCCCAAGAGACCCAGTACTTC. Translation gives CSAREPPGRAQETQYF.

This clonotype came up a few times. The chain combines TRBV27 with TRBJ2-7, with TRBD1 matching over 8 bases. The germline V gene has CDR1 MNHEY and CDR2 SMNVEV (reference sequence). J was trimmed by 4 bases and V by 8 bases; bases with no gene match: 10. This CDR3 spans 14 amino acids. CDR3 in DNA: TGTGCCAGCGGGATTCCAGGGGGCTGGTACGAGCAGTACTTC. It specifies CASGIPGGWYEQYF.

This clonotype was found many times. This sequence joins TRBV15 and TRBJ2-7; D is unresolved. Germline CDR1 and CDR2: LNHNV and YYDKDF (reference sequence). V shed 0 bases and J shed 3 bases, with 9 bases lying between them. The CDR3 has 14 residues. The CDR3 nucleotides read TGTGCCACCAGCAGAGATCCTGGCAGCTACGAGCAGTACTTC. Translating gives CATSRDPGSYEQYF.

The CDR3 DNA follows: TGTGCCAGCAGCGACACTAGCGGGAGTGGCACCGGGGAGCTGTTTTTT. Encoded protein: CASSDTSGSGTGELFF. This chain connects TRBV5-6 to TRBJ2-2, with TRBD2 matching over 11 bases. Germline lookup yields CDR1 SGHDT and CDR2 YYEEEE. This CDR3 comprises 16 residues. The V and J ends lost 4 bases and 4 bases, in that order; junction bases with no gene match: 6.

This clonotype showed up just a few times. The rearrangement uses TRBV12-3 or TRBV12-4 and TRBJ2-3, with D possibly being TRBD1 (5 bases). The CDR3 loop spans 14 amino acids. The ends were cut back, 6 bases at V and 1 base at J, with 11 bases in the middle. The CDR3 loop reads CASSMTRGTDTQYF. The CDR3 DNA reads as TGTGCCAGCAGCATGACCAGGGGCACAGATACGCAGTATTTT.

J is TRBJ2-1 and V is TRBV20-1; TRBD2 matches 12 bases. Germline CDR1 DFQATT, CDR2 SNEGSKA (reference sequence). The CDR3 is 15 amino acids. With V trimmed by 5 bases and J by 4 bases, 6 bases remained unmatched. The CDR3 region is CSALPTSGRYNEQFF. The CDR3 DNA reads TGCAGTGCTCTACCTACTAGCGGGAGGTACAATGAGCAGTTCTTC.

The table lists this clonotype with many counts. The gene calls are TRBV29-1 and TRBJ2-1; 10 nucleotides agree with TRBD2. Germline V gene lookup returns CDR1 SQVTM and CDR2 ANQGSEA. The junction had 7 bases not matched to a gene; V was cut back by 5 bases and J by 9 bases. This CDR3 region has 13 residues. The DNA of the CDR3 is TGCAGCGTTCTCCTAGCGGGAGTGGGTGAGCAGTTCTTC. It specifies CSVLLAGVGEQFF.